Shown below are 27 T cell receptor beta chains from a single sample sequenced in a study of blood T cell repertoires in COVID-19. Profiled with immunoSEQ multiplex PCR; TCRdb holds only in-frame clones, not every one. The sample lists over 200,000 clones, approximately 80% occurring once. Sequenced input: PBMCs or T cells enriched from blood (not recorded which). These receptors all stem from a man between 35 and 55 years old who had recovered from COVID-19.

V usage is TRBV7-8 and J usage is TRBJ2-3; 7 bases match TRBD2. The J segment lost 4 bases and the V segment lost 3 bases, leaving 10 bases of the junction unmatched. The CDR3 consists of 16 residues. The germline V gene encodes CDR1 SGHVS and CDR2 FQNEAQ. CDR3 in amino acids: CASSFYREAGADTQYF. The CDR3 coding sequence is TGTGCCAGCAGCTTCTACCGGGAGGCCGGCGCAGATACGCAGTATTTT.

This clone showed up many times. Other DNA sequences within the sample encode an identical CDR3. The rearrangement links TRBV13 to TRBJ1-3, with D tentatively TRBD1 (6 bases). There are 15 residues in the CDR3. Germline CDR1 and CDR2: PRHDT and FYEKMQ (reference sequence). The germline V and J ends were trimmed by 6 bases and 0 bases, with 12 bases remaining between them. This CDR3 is CASSLDSSSGNTIYF. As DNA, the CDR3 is TGTGCCAGCAGTTTGGACAGTTCCTCTGGAAACACCATATATTTT.

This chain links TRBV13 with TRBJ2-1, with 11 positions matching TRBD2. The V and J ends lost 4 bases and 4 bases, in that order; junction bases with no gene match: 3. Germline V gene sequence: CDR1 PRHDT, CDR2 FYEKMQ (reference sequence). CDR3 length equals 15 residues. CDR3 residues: CASSSTSGIYNEQFF. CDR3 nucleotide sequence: TGTGCCAGCAGCTCGACTAGCGGGATTTACAATGAGCAGTTCTTC.

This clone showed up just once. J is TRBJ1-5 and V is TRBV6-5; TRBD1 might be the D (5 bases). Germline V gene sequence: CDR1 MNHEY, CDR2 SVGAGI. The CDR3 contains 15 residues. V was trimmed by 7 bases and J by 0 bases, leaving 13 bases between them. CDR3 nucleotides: TGTGCCAGCAACGATCGACAGAATAGCAATCAGCCCCAGCATTTT. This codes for CASNDRQNSNQPQHF.

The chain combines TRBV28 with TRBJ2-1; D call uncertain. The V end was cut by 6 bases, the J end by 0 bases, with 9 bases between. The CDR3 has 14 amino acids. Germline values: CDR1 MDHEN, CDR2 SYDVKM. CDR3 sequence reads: CASRIPSSYNEQFF. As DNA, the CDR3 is TGTGCCAGCAGGATCCCCAGCTCCTACAATGAGCAGTTCTTC.

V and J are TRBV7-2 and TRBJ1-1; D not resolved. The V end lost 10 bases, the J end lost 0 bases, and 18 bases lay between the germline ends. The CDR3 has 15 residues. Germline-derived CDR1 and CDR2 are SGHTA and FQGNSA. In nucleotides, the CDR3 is TGTGCCATTAAAACTAAAGATTCCATGAACACTGAAGCTTTCTTT. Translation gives CAIKTKDSMNTEAFF. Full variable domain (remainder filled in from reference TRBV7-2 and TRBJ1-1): GAGVSQSPSNKVTEKGKDVELRCDPISGHTALYWYRQSLGQGLEFLIYFQGNSAPDKSGLPSDRFSAERTGGSVSTLTIQRTQQEDSAVYLCAIKTKDSMNTEAFFGQGTRLTVV.

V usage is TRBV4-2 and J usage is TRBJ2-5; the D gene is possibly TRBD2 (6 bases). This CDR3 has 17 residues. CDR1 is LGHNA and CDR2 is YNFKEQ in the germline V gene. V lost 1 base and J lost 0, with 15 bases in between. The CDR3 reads CASSQVSGGPYQETQYF. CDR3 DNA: TGTGCCAGCAGCCAAGTGTCCGGGGGACCGTACCAAGAGACCCAGTACTTC.

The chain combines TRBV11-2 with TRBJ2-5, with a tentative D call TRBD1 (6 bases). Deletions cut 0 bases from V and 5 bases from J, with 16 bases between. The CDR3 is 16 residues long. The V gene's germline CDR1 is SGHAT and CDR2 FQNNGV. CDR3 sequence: CASSLEWGRFEETQYF. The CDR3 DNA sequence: TGTGCCAGCAGCTTAGAATGGGGGCGCTTCGAGGAGACCCAGTACTTC. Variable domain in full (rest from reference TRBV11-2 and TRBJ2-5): EAGVAQSPRYKIIEKRQSVAFWCNPISGHATLYWYQQILGQGPKLLIQFQNNGVVDDSQLPKDRFSAERLKGVDSTLKIQPAKLEDSAVYLCASSLEWGRFEETQYFGPGTRLLVL.

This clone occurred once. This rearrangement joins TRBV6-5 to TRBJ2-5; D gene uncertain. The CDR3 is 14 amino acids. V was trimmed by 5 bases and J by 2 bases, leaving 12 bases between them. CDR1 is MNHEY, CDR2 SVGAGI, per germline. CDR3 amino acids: CASSPRWAQETQYF. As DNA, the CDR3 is TGTGCCAGCAGTCCCCGCTGGGCTCAAGAGACCCAGTACTTC.

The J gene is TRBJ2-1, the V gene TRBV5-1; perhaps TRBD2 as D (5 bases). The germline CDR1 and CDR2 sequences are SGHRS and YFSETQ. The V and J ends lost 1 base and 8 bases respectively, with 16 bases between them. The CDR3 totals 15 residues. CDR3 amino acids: CASSLTSGVRDEQFF. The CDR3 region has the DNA TGCGCCAGCAGCTTGACTAGTGGAGTTCGCGATGAGCAGTTCTTC.

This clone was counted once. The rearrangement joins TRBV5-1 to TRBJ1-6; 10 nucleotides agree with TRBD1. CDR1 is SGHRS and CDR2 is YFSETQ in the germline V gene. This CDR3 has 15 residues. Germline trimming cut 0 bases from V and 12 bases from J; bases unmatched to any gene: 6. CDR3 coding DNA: TGCGCCAGCAGCTTGGAAGGGACAGGGGTTGTACCCCTCCACTTT. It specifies CASSLEGTGVVPLHF.

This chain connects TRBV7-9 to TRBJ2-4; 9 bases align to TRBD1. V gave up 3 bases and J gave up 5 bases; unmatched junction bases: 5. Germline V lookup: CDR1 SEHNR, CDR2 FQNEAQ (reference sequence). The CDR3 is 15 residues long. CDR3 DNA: TGTGCCAGCAGCTTCATGGGACAGGGTCAAAACATTCAGTACTTC. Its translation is CASSFMGQGQNIQYF.

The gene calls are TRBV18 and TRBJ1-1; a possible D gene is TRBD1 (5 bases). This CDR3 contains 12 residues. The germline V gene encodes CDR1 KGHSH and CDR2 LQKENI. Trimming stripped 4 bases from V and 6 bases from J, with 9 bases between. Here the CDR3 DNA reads TGTGCCAGCTCACGCGGGACTCCTGAAGCTTTCTTT. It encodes CASSRGTPEAFF.

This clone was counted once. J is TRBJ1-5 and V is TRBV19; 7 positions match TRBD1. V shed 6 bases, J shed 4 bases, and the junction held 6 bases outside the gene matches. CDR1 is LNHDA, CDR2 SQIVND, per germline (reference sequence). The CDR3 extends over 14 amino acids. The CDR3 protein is CASSDRAPNQPQHF. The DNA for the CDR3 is TGTGCCAGTAGCGACAGGGCCCCGAATCAGCCCCAGCATTTT.

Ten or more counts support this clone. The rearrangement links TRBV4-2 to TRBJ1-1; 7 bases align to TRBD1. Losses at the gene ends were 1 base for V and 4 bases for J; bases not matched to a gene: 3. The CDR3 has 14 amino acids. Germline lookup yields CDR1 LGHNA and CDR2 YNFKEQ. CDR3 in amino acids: CASSQVQGSTEAFF. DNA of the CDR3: TGTGCCAGCAGCCAAGTACAGGGGAGCACTGAAGCTTTCTTT.

DNA of the CDR3: TGTGCCAGCAGCTCACTGACAGGGTATGCCACTGAAGCTTTCTTT. Amino acid sequence: CASSSLTGYATEAFF. The V gene is TRBV7-9, the J gene TRBJ1-1; 7 nucleotides agree with TRBD1. Germline trimming cut 4 bases from V and 4 bases from J; bases unmatched to any gene: 9. CDR1 and CDR2 from the germline V gene are SEHNR and FQNEAQ (reference sequence). The CDR3 spans 15 residues.

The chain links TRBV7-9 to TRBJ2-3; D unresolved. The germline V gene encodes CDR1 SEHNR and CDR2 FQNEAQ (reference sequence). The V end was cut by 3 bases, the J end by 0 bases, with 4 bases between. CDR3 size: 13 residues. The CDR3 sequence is CASSLGSTDTQYF. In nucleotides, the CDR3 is TGTGCCAGCAGCTTGGGCAGCACAGATACGCAGTATTTT.

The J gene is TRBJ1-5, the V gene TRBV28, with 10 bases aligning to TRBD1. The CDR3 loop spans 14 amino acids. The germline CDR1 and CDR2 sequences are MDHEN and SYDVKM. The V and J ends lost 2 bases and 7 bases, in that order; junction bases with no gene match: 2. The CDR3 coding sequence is TGTGCCAGCAGTTTAGGGACAGGGGAACAGCCCCAGCATTTT. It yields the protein CASSLGTGEQPQHF.

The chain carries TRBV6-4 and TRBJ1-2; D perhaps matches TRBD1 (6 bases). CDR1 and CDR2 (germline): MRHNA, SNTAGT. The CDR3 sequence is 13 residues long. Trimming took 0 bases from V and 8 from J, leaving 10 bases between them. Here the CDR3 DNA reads TGTGCCAGCAGTGACTCGAACAGGGTGGGCTACACCTTC. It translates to CASSDSNRVGYTF.

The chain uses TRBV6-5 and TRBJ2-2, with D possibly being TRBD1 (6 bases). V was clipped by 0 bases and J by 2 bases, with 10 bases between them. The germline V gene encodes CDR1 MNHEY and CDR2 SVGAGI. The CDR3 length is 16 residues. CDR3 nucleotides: TGTGCCAGCAGTTACTCGGGCAGGGGAAACACCGGGGAGCTGTTTTTT. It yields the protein CASSYSGRGNTGELFF.

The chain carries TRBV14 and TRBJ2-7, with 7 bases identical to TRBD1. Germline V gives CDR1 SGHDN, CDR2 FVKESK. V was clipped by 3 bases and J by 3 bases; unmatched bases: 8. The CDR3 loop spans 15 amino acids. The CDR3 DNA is TGTGCCAGCAGCCAGCAGGAGACAGGGCTCTACGAGCAGTACTTC. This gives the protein CASSQQETGLYEQYF.

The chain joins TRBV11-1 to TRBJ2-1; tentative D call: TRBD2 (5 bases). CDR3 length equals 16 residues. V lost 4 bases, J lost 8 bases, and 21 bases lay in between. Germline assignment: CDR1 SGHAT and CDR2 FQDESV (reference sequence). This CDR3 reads CASSSPGSGLVYEQFF. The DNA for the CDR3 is TGTGCCAGCAGCTCTCCGGGGAGTGGTCTGGTCTATGAGCAGTTCTTC.

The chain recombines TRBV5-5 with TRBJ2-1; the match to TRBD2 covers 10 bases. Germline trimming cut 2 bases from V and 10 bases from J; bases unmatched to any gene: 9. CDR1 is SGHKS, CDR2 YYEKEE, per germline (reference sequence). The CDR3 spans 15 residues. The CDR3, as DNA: TGTGCCAGCAGCTTCTATCTAGCGGGAGCGGCGGAGCAGTTCTTC. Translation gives CASSFYLAGAAEQFF.

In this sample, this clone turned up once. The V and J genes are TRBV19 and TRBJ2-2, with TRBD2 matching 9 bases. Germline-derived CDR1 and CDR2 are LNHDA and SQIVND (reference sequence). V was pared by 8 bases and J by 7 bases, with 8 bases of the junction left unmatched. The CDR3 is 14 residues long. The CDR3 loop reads CASSRGGAVGELFF. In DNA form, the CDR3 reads TGTGCCAGTTCACGCGGGGGGGCCGTCGGGGAGCTGTTTTTT.

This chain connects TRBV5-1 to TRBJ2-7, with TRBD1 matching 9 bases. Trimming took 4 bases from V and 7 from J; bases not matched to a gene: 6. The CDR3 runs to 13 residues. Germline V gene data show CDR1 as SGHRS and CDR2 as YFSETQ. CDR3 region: CASSTDRGGEQYF. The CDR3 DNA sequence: TGCGCCAGCAGCACGGACAGGGGCGGGGAGCAGTACTTC.

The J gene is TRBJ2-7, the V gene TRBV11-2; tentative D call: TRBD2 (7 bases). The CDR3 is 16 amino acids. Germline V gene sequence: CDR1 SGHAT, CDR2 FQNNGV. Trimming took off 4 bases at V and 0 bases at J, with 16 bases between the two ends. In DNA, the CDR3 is TGTGCCAGCAGCTCTCCCCGGAGGGGGGGCTCCTACGAGCAGTACTTC. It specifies CASSSPRRGGSYEQYF.

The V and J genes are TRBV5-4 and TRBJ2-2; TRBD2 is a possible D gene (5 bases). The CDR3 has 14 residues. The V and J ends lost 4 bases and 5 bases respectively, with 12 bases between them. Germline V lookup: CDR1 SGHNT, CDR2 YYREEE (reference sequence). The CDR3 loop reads CASSRTLDTGELFF. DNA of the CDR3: TGTGCCAGCAGCCGCACACTAGATACCGGGGAGCTGTTTTTT.